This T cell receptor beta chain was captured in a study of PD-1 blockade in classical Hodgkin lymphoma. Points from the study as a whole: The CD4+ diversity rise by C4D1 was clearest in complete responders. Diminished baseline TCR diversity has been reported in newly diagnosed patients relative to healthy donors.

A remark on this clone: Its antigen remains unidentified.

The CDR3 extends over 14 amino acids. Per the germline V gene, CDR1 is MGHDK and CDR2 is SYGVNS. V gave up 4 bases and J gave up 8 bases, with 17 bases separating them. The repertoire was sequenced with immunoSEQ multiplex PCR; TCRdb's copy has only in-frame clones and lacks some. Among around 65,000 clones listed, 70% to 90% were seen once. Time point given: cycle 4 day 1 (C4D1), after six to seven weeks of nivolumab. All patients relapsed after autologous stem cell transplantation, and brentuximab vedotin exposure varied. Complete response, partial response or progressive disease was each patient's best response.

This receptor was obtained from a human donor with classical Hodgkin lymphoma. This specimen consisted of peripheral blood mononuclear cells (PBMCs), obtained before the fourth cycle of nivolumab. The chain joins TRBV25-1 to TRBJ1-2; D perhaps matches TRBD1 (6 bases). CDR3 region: CASSGMGAKGGYTF. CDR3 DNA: TGTGCCAGCAGTGGTATGGGGGCGAAGGGAGGCTACACCTTC.